These T cell receptor beta chains were read from a single sample in a study of shared clonotypes between healthy human individuals. Assay: immunoSEQ multiplex PCR; the TCRdb copy retains only in-frame clones and omits some. The sample has hundreds of thousands of clones, approximately 79% seen once. Sequencing input: memory CD4+ T cells sorted from blood. The receptors derive from a woman in her twenties or thirties in good health. Each CDR3 is given without its conserved first and last residue. The listing skips clone size in some rows; elsewhere it reads once, few, many or a size class.

TRBV7-9	NA	TRBJ1-4	ASANEKLF
TRBV5-1	NA	TRBJ2-2	ASSQGRDSITNTGELF
TRBV6-6	NA	TRBJ2-1	ASSYRGQGNEQF
TRBV10-2	NA	TRBJ1-1	ASSAANTEAF
TRBV18	NA	TRBJ1-1	ASSPNLMNTEAF
TRBV28	NA	TRBJ1-2	ASTRAGNGPSYGYT
TRBV25-1	NA	TRBJ2-1	ASGSGQDSYNEQF
TRBV28	once	TRBJ2-1	ASRNWREGTTEQF
TRBV6-5	NA	TRBJ2-4	ASSLAGQGTQY
TRBV6-1	NA	TRBJ1-3	ASSERRVSGNTIY
TRBV7-2	NA	TRBJ2-7	ASSARQGAREQY
TRBV5-1	NA	TRBJ2-5	ASSPAQGGHVETQY
TRBV11-2	NA	TRBJ2-7	ASSPRQGAGEQY
TRBV5-1	NA	TRBJ1-1	ASSFGTGETEAF
TRBV19	NA	TRBJ1-6	ASSISTGIHSPLH
TRBV27	NA	TRBJ2-4	ASRGADRNIQY
TRBV29-1	NA	TRBJ2-1	SVEDRGNGL
TRBV29-1	many	TRBJ1-2	SVTASRDNT
TRBV6-5	many	TRBJ1-1	ASRSTGQGAF
TRBV28	many	TRBJ1-1	ASSWGAENTEAF
TRBV18	few	TRBJ1-1	ASSPTDMGEGHTEAF
TRBV30	NA	TRBJ2-7	AWPRTVGVSY
TRBV5-1	NA	TRBJ2-5	ASSLGPRESGETQY
TRBV5-4	NA	TRBJ2-5	ASSTGTAQETQY
TRBV18	NA	TRBJ2-2	ASSPGTTTGELF
TRBV19	NA	TRBJ1-2	ASSNEGFVRGYT
TRBV18	NA	TRBJ2-1	ASSSTVGSGDEQF
TRBV4-1	NA	TRBJ1-2	ASSQVREMGGYT
TRBV9	NA	TRBJ2-1	ASSVSPSYNEQF
TRBV10-3	NA	TRBJ2-1	AISESGIEQF
TRBV6-6	few	TRBJ1-5	ASSSGGAGNQPQH
TRBV4-1	NA	TRBJ1-1	ASSQESANTEAF
TRBV7-9	NA	TRBJ2-1	ASSFRAGQSYNEQF
TRBV30	many	TRBJ2-1	AWSLTGGYNEQF
TRBV7-8	NA	TRBJ2-1	ASSLVWGTDNEQF
TRBV27	NA	TRBJ2-3	ASREFVADTQY
TRBV7-2	NA	TRBJ2-7	ASSPQGGDEQY
TRBV9	NA	TRBJ2-6	ASSGRRLQDNVLT
TRBV5-1	NA	TRBJ2-5	ASSFLGTGSETQY
TRBV18	NA	TRBJ2-1	ASSPPRLANNEQF